This T cell receptor (beta chain) was obtained from a study of T cell repertoires in cytomegalovirus infection (dated by TCRdb to between 2018 and 2020). Background for the entire study: Alongside well-studied HLA-B-restricted epitopes, the peptide stimulations were aimed at recently identified HLA-C-restricted CMV epitopes, whose presentation resists viral immunomodulation. Because public TCR beta signatures pointed to carriage of CMV infection together with the matching HLA type, the HLA type of each donor mattered for the analysis.

The sequencer was an Illumina HiSeq 1500. The public sequencing data were trimmed at Q25 with fastp and processed into clonotypes with MiXCR by TCRdb, which kept only in-frame beta chains. Identical CDR3 protein sequences are pooled into one entry, listed with their most common genes and DNA. Across this sample there are roughly 170,000 distinct CDR3 sequences, with approximately 21% seen only once. The ten largest account for roughly 27% of the sample. What the research found in general, with its limitations: The ex vivo response was dominated by HLA-C-restricted CMV-specific TCR beta clonotypes, which also provided the single most frequent clonotype in two of eight donors. In both this cohort and an independent roughly 330-donor cohort, the cumulative frequency of public TCR beta family members distinguished carriers of CMV infection plus the relevant HLA type.

Reading the label with the study, this specimen's treatment or condition is: in vitro stimulation with specific CMV peptide epitopes to enrich CMV-specific T cells. With regard to this clonotype: What antigen it recognizes has not been identified. Per-nucleotide qualities are absent, and no much larger clonotype sits a single base away.

The receptor was derived from a human donor in good health (CMV status not recorded). Some clones in this sample may be carry-over from other donors' samples. Sequencing used CD8+ T cells from cultured PBMCs, obtained from culture after CMV antigen stimulation.

The CDR3 region has the sequence CASSFGGPDTGELFF. In nucleotide form, the sequence is TGTGCCAGCAGCTTCGGGGGGCCGGACACCGGGGAGCTGTTTTTT. The chain couples TRBV7-9 to TRBJ2-2; tentative D gene TRBD2, with 7 bases matching. The germline V gene (reference sequence) sets CDR1 to SEHNR and CDR2 to FQNEAQ. Trimming takes 3 bases from V and 3 bases from J, and the germline ends sit 11 bases apart. The CDR3 goes from the cysteine to the phenylalanine over 15 residues. Of the read, only the CDR3 DNA is kept; its 45 bases are in frame from base 1.